The clone carrying this T cell receptor (beta chain) has ten or more counts. Its specificity is not known. TCRdb reprocessed the RACE reads via MiXCR and lists one record per CDR3 protein. The sample lists around 330,000 distinct CDR3 sequences; over 5% were seen once. The sample belongs to a study of human T cells and chemical hapten exposure. General study findings and limits: Against controls, expanded TCRs gave rise to significantly more large CDR3 similarity clusters.

V was pared by 4 bases and J by 0 bases, with 10 bases between. Germline CDR1 is MDHEN and CDR2 is SYDVKM. CDR3 length: 16 amino acids. Time point described: pre-sensitization, week 0. The treatment is: therapeutic diphenylcyclopropenone sensitization with weekly scalp DPC. Total RNA was isolated from whole blood that had not been fractionated. This chain joins TRBV28 and TRBJ2-6; unclear D gene. This material consisted of whole blood, taken in connection with sensitization to the hapten diphenylcyclopropenone (DPC). The receptor was isolated from a woman younger than 30 with alopecia areata. Some clones in this sample may be carry-over from other donors' samples. The CDR3 is CASSSPGHSGANVLTF. The CDR3 DNA reads TGTGCCAGCAGTTCGCCAGGCCACTCTGGGGCCAACGTCCTGACTTTC.